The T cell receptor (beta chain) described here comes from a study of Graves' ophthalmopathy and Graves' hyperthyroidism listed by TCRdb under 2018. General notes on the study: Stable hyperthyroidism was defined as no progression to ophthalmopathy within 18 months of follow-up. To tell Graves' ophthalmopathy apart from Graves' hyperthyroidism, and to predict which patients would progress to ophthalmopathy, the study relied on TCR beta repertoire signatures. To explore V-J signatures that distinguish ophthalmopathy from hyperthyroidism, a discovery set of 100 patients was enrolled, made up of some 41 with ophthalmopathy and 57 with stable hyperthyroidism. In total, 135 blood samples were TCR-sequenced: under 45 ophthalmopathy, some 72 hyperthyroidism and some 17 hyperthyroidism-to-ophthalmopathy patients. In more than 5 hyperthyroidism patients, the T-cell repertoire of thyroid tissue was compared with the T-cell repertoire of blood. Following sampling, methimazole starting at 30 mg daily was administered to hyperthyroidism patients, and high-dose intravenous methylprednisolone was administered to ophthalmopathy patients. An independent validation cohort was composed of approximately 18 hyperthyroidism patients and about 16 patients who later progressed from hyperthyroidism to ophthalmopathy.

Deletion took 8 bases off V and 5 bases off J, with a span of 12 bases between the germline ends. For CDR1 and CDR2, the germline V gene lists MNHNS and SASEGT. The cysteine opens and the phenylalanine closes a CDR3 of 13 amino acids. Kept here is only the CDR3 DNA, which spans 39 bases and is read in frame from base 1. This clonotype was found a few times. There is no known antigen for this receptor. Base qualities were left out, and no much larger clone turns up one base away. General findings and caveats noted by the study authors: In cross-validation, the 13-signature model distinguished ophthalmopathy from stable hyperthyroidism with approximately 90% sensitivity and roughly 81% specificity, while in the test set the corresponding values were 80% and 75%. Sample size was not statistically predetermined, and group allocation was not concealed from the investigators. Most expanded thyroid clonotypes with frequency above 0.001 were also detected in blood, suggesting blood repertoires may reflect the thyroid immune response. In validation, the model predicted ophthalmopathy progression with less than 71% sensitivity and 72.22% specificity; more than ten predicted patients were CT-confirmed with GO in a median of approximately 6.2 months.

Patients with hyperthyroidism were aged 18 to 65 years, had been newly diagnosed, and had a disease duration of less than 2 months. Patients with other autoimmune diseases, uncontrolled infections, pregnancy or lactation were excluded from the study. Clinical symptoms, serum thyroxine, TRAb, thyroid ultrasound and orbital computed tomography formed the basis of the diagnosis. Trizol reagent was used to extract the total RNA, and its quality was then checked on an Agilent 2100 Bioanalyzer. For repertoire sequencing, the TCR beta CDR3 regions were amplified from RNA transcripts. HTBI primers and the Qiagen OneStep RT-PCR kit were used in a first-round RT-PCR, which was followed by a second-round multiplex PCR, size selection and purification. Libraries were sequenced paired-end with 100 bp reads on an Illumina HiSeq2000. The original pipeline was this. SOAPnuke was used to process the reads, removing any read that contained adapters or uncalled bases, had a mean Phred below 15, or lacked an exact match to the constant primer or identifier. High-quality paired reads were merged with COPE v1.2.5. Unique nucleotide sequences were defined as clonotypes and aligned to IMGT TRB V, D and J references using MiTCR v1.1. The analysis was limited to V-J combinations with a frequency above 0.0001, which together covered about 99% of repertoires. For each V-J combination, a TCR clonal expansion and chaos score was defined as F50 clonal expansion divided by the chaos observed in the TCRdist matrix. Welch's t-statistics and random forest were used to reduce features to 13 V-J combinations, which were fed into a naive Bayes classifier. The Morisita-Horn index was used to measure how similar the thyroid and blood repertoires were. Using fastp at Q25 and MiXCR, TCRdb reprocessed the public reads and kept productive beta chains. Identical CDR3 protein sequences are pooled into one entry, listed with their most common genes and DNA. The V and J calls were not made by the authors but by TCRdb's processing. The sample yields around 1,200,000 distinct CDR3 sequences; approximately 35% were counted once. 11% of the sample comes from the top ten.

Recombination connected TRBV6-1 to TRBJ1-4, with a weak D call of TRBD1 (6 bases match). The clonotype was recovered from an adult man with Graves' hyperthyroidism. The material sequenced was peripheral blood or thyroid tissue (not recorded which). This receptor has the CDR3 CASRRTVNEKLFF. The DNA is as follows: TGTGCCAGCCGGCGGACAGTCAATGAAAAACTGTTTTTT.